This entry lists 25 T cell receptor beta chains sequenced from one sample in a study of blood T cell repertoires in COVID-19. The method was immunoSEQ multiplex PCR; TCRdb's version includes in-frame clones alone and lacks a portion of them. The sample has over 150,000 clones; roughly 88% are singletons. Sequenced material: PBMCs or T cells enriched from blood (not recorded which). The receptors here all came from a woman under 30 who had recovered from COVID-19.

V gene TRBV6-5 combines with J gene TRBJ2-3, with 12 bases fitting TRBD2. Germline V gene lookup returns CDR1 MNHEY and CDR2 SVGAGI. The CDR3 runs 16 residues. J was trimmed by 6 bases and V by 0 bases; bases with no gene match: 4. The CDR3 reads CASSYSGLAGGDTQYF. The DNA of the CDR3 is TGTGCCAGCAGTTACTCGGGCCTAGCGGGGGGGGATACGCAGTATTTT.

The rearrangement joins TRBV2 to TRBJ1-1, with TRBD1 as a possible D gene (5 bases). CDR3 length equals 14 residues. V was trimmed by 5 bases and J by 1 base, leaving 11 bases between them. Germline CDR1 reads SNHLY; CDR2 reads FYNNEI. The CDR3 nucleotides read TGTGCCAGCAGTAAATCAACAGGGAACACTGAAGCTTTCTTT. The encoded protein is CASSKSTGNTEAFF.

The rearrangement joins TRBV5-1 to TRBJ1-1, with D hard to call. This CDR3 is built from 14 residues. Germline CDR1 is SGHRS and CDR2 is YFSETQ. The V and J ends lost 3 bases and 2 bases respectively, with 11 bases between them. CDR3 coding DNA: TGCGCCAGCAGCTGGGAGGACCCAAACACTGAAGCTTTCTTT. Its translation: CASSWEDPNTEAFF.

This clone was recorded once. The chain employs TRBV7-3 and TRBJ2-7; 8 bases align to TRBD1. The CDR3 spans 14 residues. Germline V gives CDR1 SGHTA, CDR2 FQGTGA. Trimming at V came to 2 bases and at J to 4 bases, leaving 4 bases not matched to a gene. The CDR3 DNA reads as TGTGCCAGCAGCTTATCAGGGGGCACTTACGAGCAGTACTTC. Translated, it gives CASSLSGGTYEQYF.

The chain links TRBV2 to TRBJ2-5; possibly TRBD1 for D (5 bases). The CDR3 spans 12 residues. Trimming took 8 bases from V and 1 from J, leaving 8 bases between them. Germline V gives CDR1 SNHLY, CDR2 FYNNEI. The DNA for the CDR3 is TGTGCCAGCTGGGGCTCCCAAGAGACCCAGTACTTC. Residues: CASWGSQETQYF.

V and J are TRBV2 and TRBJ2-5, with D uncertain. Trimming took off 4 bases at V and 1 base at J, with 13 bases between the two ends. CDR3 size: 15 residues. Germline V lookup: CDR1 SNHLY, CDR2 FYNNEI. The CDR3 region is CASSVLNNPQETQYF. DNA for the CDR3: TGTGCCAGCAGTGTACTAAACAACCCCCAAGAGACCCAGTACTTC.

The chain joins TRBV28 to TRBJ2-7, with a tentative D call TRBD2 (6 bases). The CDR3 runs to 16 residues. Germline-derived CDR1 and CDR2 are MDHEN and SYDVKM. Trimming shortened V by 1 base and J by 2 bases, and 15 bases separated the two germline ends. This CDR3 is CASSLLGPEGPYEQYF. As DNA, the CDR3 is TGTGCCAGCAGTTTATTGGGCCCGGAGGGTCCCTACGAGCAGTACTTC.

The chain recombines TRBV15 with TRBJ2-6; 10 bases line up with TRBD2. Germline V CDR1 and CDR2: LNHNV, YYDKDF (reference sequence). The CDR3 length is 19 residues. The V segment lost 1 base and the J segment 0 bases; nucleotides outside the gene matches: 6. CDR3 DNA: TGTGCCACCAGCAGAGGAAGACTAGCGGGCGCCTCTGGGGCCAACGTCCTGACTTTC. It yields the protein CATSRGRLAGASGANVLTF.

The chain couples TRBV28 to TRBJ2-7, with 7 bases matching TRBD2. The CDR3 runs to 12 residues. V was clipped by 4 bases and J by 3 bases; unmatched bases: 0. Germline V gene sequence: CDR1 MDHEN, CDR2 SYDVKM. The CDR3, as DNA: TGTGCCAGCAGTTGGGAGGGCTACGAGCAGTACTTC. Its translation: CASSWEGYEQYF.

The chain uses TRBV6-4 and TRBJ2-5, with TRBD2 matching 8 bases. From germline, CDR1 is MRHNA and CDR2 SNTAGT. The CDR3 consists of 13 residues. J lost 7 bases, V lost 0 bases, and 1 base had no gene match. This CDR3 reads CASSDSRGGTQYF. CDR3 bases: TGTGCCAGCAGTGACTCTCGGGGGGGGACCCAGTACTTC.

J is TRBJ1-1 and V is TRBV5-1; weak D call: TRBD1 (5 bases). The ends were cut back, 4 bases at V and 4 bases at J, with 17 bases in the middle. The CDR3 has 15 residues. Germline CDR1 SGHRS, CDR2 YFSETQ. This CDR3 is CASSQIGAVGTEAFF. The CDR3 DNA reads TGCGCCAGCAGCCAAATAGGGGCGGTCGGCACTGAAGCTTTCTTT. Full variable domain (rest looked up from reference TRBV5-1 and TRBJ1-1): KAGVTQTPRYLIKTRGQQVTLSCSPISGHRSVSWYQQTPGQGLQFLFEYFSETQRNKGNFPGRFSGRQFSNSRSEMNVSTLELGDSALYLCASSQIGAVGTEAFFGQGTRLTVV.

This clone was seen a single time. The rearrangement links TRBV10-3 to TRBJ2-5; D is possibly TRBD1 (7 bases). The CDR3 contains 21 residues. V dropped 6 bases and J dropped 3 bases, with 35 bases sitting between them. Germline assignment: CDR1 ENHRY and CDR2 SYGVKD. The CDR3 loop is CAISRGQGGLNIVERKETQYF. CDR3 bases: TGTGCCATCAGCAGGGGTCAGGGGGGCCTAAATATCGTGGAGCGTAAAGAGACCCAGTACTTC.

The CDR3 sequence: CASVSSFRTDTQYF. The CDR3 coding sequence is TGTGCCAGCGTTTCTAGCTTTCGCACAGATACGCAGTATTTT. This sequence joins TRBV28 and TRBJ2-3; D is possibly TRBD2 (5 bases). CDR1 is MDHEN, CDR2 SYDVKM, per germline. This CDR3 has 14 residues. V shed 8 bases and J shed 1 base, with 13 bases lying between them.

This CDR3 reads CASSEVGWAGGTGELFF. CDR3 nucleotides: TGTGCCAGCAGTGAAGTAGGGTGGGCAGGGGGAACCGGGGAGCTGTTTTTT. The chain employs TRBV2 and TRBJ2-2, with 7 bases lining up with TRBD1. Germline V gives CDR1 SNHLY, CDR2 FYNNEI. The CDR3 extends over 17 amino acids. Trimming cost V 1 base and J 5 bases; bases outside gene matches: 10.

This clone was detected once. The chain links TRBV7-8 to TRBJ1-3; no definite D call. The CDR3 spans 10 residues. Trimming cost V 2 bases and J 13 bases, with 6 bases left between them. Germline assignment: CDR1 SGHVS and CDR2 FQNEAQ. The CDR3 DNA follows: TGTGCCAGCAGCTTAACCCAGATATATTTT. This encodes CASSLTQIYF.

V and J are TRBV9 and TRBJ1-1; 9 bases map to TRBD1. Per the germline V gene, CDR1 is SGDLS and CDR2 is YYNGEE. V was pared by 2 bases and J by 4 bases, with 3 bases of the junction left unmatched. The CDR3 is 14 residues long. In DNA, the CDR3 is TGTGCCAGCAGCGTGGGACAGGGACGCACTGAAGCTTTCTTT. Translation: CASSVGQGRTEAFF.

This rearrangement joins TRBV10-1 to TRBJ2-2; D unclear. The V end was cut by 3 bases, the J end by 6 bases, with 2 bases between. The CDR3 totals 11 residues. Germline assignment: CDR1 WNHNN and CDR2 SYGVQD (reference sequence). CDR3: CASSDSGELFF. The CDR3, as DNA: TGCGCCAGCAGTGACTCCGGGGAGCTGTTTTTT.

V gene TRBV7-3 combines with J gene TRBJ2-3; 7 bases map to TRBD2. From germline, CDR1 is SGHTA and CDR2 FQGTGA. Losses at the gene ends were 0 bases for V and 1 base for J; bases not matched to a gene: 4. The CDR3 spans 16 residues. This CDR3 reads CASSLTVLAGTDTQYF. The CDR3, as DNA: TGTGCCAGCAGCTTAACGGTCCTAGCGGGCACAGATACGCAGTATTTT.

The count of this clone is one. The chain carries TRBV5-8 and TRBJ2-4; D possibly corresponds to TRBD2 (6 bases). Germline CDR1 reads SGHTS; CDR2 reads YDEGEE. V lost 0 bases and J lost 6, with 16 bases in between. The CDR3 has 16 residues. The chain's CDR3 is CASSLAGATGPNIQYF. CDR3 DNA sequence: TGTGCCAGCAGCTTGGCGGGAGCGACCGGCCCAAACATTCAGTACTTC. Full variable domain (remainder filled in from reference TRBV5-8 and TRBJ2-4): EAGVTQSPTHLIKTRGQQATLRCSPISGHTSVYWYQQALGLGLQFLLWYDEGEERNRGNFPPRFSGRQFPNYSSELNVNALELEDSALYLCASSLAGATGPNIQYFGAGTRLSVL.

This clone was observed a single time. V is TRBV5-1 and J is TRBJ2-3; 7 bases match TRBD1. V dropped 0 bases and J dropped 0; count of bases not matched to a gene: 4. CDR1 and CDR2 from the germline V gene are SGHRS and YFSETQ. This CDR3 is 16 amino acids long. CDR3 protein: CASSLDRGESTDTQYF. CDR3 in DNA: TGCGCCAGCAGCTTGGACAGGGGCGAAAGCACAGATACGCAGTATTTT.

V is TRBV9 and J is TRBJ1-4, with D maybe TRBD1 (6 bases). Trimming cost V 3 bases and J 4 bases, with 13 bases left between them. Germline loops: CDR1 SGDLS, CDR2 YYNGEE. CDR3 length: 15 amino acids. The DNA of the CDR3 is TGTGCCAGCAGCGCCTCGACAGGAATTAATGAAAAACTGTTTTTT. It codes for CASSASTGINEKLFF.

This chain connects TRBV27 to TRBJ1-5, with 7 bases fitting TRBD1. The ends lost 8 bases at V and 0 bases at J; junction bases unmatched: 7. CDR3 length: 15 residues. Germline V CDR1 and CDR2: MNHEY, SMNVEV (reference sequence). CDR3: CASRQGGYSNQPQHF. The DNA of the CDR3 is TGTGCCAGCCGGCAGGGGGGCTATAGCAATCAGCCCCAGCATTTT.

The V gene is TRBV2, the J gene TRBJ1-4, with a weak D call TRBD1 (5 bases). This CDR3 is built from 14 residues. Germline assignment: CDR1 SNHLY and CDR2 FYNNEI. The V and J ends lost 9 bases and 2 bases respectively, with 13 bases between them. The CDR3 DNA reads TGTGCCAGTAGAGAGACAGAGACTAATGAAAAACTGTTTTTT. Translated: CASRETETNEKLFF.

This chain uses TRBV7-3 with TRBJ2-3; D remains unclear. This CDR3 has 13 residues. V was cut by 2 bases and J by 5 bases, with 8 bases left in between. Germline loops: CDR1 SGHTA, CDR2 FQGTGA. CDR3 in amino acids: CASSLDSIDTQYF. As DNA, the CDR3 is TGTGCCAGCAGCTTAGACTCGATAGATACGCAGTATTTT.

The chain has TRBV5-1 and TRBJ1-2, with a tentative D call TRBD1 (6 bases). The CDR3 contains 15 residues. Germline CDR1 is SGHRS and CDR2 is YFSETQ. V lost 4 bases, J lost 4 bases, and 17 bases lay in between. The CDR3 DNA is TGCGCCAGCAGCCTAGTGTCCGGACAGAGCTATGGCTACACCTTC. It encodes CASSLVSGQSYGYTF.